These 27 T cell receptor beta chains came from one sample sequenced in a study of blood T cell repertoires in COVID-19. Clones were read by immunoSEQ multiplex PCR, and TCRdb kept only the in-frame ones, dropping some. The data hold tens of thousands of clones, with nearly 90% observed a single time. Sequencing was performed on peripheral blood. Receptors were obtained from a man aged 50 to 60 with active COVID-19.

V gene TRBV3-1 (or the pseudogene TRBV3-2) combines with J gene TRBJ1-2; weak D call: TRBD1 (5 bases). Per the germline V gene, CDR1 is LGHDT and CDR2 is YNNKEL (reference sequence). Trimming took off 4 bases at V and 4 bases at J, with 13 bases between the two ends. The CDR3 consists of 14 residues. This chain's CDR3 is CASSRRESGYGYTF. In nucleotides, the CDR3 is TGTGCCAGCAGCCGCAGGGAATCTGGCTATGGCTACACCTTC.

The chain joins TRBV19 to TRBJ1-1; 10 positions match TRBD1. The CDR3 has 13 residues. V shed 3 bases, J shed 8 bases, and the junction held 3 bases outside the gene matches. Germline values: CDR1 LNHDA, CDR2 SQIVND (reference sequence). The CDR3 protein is CASSMMTGGEAFF. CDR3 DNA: TGTGCCAGTAGTATGATGACAGGGGGCGAAGCTTTCTTT.

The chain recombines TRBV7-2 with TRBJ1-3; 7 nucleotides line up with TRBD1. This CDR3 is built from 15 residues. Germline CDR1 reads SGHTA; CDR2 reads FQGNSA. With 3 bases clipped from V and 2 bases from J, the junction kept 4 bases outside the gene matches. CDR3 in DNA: TGTGCCAGCAGCTTGAGGACAGGAACTGGAAACACCATATATTTT. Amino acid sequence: CASSLRTGTGNTIYF. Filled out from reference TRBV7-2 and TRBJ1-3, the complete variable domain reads GAGVSQSPSNKVTEKGKDVELRCDPISGHTALYWYRQSLGQGLEFLIYFQGNSAPDKSGLPSDRFSAERTGGSVSTLTIQRTQQEDSAVYLCASSLRTGTGNTIYFGEGSWLTVV.

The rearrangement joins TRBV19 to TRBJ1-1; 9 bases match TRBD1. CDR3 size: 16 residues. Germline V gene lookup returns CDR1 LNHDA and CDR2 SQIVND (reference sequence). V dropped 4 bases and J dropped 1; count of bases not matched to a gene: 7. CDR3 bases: TGTGCCAGTAGTACCCAGGGGACAGGGCGGAACACTGAAGCTTTCTTT. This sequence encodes CASSTQGTGRNTEAFF.

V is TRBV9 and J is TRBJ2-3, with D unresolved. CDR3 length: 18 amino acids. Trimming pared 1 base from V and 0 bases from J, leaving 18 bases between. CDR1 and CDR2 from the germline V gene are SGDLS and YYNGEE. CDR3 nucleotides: TGTGCCAGCAGCGTAAGCGCTGCCCTCGTGGGTAGCACAGATACGCAGTATTTT. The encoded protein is CASSVSAALVGSTDTQYF.

The CDR3 DNA reads as TGTGCCAGCAGCGTAGAGGCTCAGGGGACCCAGTACTTC. Amino acids: CASSVEAQGTQYF. The chain joins TRBV9 to TRBJ2-5; perhaps TRBD1 as D (5 bases). This CDR3 comprises 13 residues. V lost 0 bases, J lost 7 bases, and 10 bases lay in between. CDR1 SGDLS and CDR2 YYNGEE come from the germline V gene. Based on the CDR3 plus reference TRBV9 and TRBJ2-5, the full variable domain is DSGVTQTPKHLITATGQRVTLRCSPRSGDLSVYWYQQSLDQGLQFLIQYYNGEERAKGNILERFSAQQFPDLHSELNLSSLELGDSALYFCASSVEAQGTQYFGPGTRLLVL.

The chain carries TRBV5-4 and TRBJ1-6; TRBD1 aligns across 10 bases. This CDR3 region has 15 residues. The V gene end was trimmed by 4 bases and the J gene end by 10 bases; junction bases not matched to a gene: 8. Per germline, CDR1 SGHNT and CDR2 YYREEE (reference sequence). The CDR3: CASSPGTGDKSPLHF. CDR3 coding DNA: TGTGCCAGCAGCCCCGGGACAGGGGACAAATCACCCCTCCACTTT. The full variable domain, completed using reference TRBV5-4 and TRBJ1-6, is ETGVTQSPTHLIKTRGQQVTLRCSSQSGHNTVSWYQQALGQGPQFIFQYYREEENGRGNFPPRFSGLQFPNYSSELNVNALELDDSALYLCASSPGTGDKSPLHFGNGTRLTVT.

The DNA for the CDR3 is TGTGCCAGCAGTCTTGGGACTAGGGCGTCTGGGGCCAACGTCCTGACTTTC. This codes for CASSLGTRASGANVLTF. The genes are TRBV28 and TRBJ2-6, with TRBD2 matching 8 bases. The trim removed 5 bases at V and 1 base at J, leaving 7 bases unmatched. The CDR3 consists of 17 residues. Germline V lookup: CDR1 MDHEN, CDR2 SYDVKM.

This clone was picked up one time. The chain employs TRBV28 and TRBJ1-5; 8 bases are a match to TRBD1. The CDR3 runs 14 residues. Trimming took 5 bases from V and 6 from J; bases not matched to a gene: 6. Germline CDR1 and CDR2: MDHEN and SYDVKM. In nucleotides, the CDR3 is TGTGCCAGCAGTGGGCAGGGGGCCTTTCAGCCCCAGCATTTT. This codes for CASSGQGAFQPQHF.

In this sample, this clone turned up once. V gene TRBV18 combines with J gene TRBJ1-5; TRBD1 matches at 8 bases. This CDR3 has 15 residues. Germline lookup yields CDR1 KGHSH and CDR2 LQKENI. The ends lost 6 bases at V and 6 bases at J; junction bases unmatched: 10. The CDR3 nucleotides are TGTGCCAGCTCCCCCGGACAGGGCAGGGTTCAGCCCCAGCATTTT. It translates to CASSPGQGRVQPQHF.

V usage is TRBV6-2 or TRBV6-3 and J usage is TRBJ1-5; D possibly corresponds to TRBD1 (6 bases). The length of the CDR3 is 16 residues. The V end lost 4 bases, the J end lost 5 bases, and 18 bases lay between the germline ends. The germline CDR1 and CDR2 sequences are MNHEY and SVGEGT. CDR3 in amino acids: CASSFQAGAAYQPQHF. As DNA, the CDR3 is TGTGCCAGCAGTTTCCAAGCAGGGGCCGCTTATCAGCCCCAGCATTTT.

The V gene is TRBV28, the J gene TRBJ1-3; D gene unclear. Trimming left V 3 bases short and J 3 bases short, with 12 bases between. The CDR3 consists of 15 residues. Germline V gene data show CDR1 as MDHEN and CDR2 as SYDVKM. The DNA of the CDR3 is TGTGCCAGCAGTTTGGCGCTCGCGGATGGAAACACCATATATTTT. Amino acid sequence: CASSLALADGNTIYF. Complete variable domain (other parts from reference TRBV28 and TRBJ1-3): DVKVTQSSRYLVKRTGEKVFLECVQDMDHENMFWYRQDPGLGLRLIYFSYDVKMKEKGDIPEGYSVSREKKERFSLILESASTNQTSMYLCASSLALADGNTIYFGEGSWLTVV.

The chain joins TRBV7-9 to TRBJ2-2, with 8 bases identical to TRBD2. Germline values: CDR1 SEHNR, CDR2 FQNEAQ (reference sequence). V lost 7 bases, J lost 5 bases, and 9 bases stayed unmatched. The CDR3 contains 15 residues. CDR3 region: CASTSFAGGTGELFF. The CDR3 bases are TGTGCCAGCACCTCCTTCGCGGGAGGAACCGGGGAGCTGTTTTTT.

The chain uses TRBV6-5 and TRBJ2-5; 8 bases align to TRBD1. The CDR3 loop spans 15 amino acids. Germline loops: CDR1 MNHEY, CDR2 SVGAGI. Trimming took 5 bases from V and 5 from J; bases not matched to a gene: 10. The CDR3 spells CASSPGQGTRETQYF. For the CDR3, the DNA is TGTGCCAGCAGTCCCGGACAGGGCACCAGGGAGACCCAGTACTTC.

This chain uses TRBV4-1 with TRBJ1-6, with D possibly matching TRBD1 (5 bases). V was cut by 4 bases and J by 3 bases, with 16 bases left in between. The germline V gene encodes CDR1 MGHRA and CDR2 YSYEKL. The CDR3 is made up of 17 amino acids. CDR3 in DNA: TGCGCCAGCAGCCTCCTACCAGTGGGACTCTATAATTCACCCCTCCACTTT. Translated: CASSLLPVGLYNSPLHF.

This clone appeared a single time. The CDR3 is CAWSRQGGQPQHF. CDR3 DNA sequence: TGTGCCTGGAGTAGGCAGGGAGGTCAGCCCCAGCATTTT. This chain links TRBV30 with TRBJ1-5, with D possibly TRBD1 on 5 matching bases. Per germline, CDR1 GTSNPN and CDR2 SVGIG (reference sequence). CDR3 length: 13 amino acids. The germline V and J ends were trimmed by 2 bases and 6 bases, with 11 bases remaining between them. Full variable domain (outside the CDR3, taken from reference TRBV30 and TRBJ1-5): SQTIHQWPATLVQPVGSPLSLECTVEGTSNPNLYWYRQAAGRGLQLLFYSVGIGQISSEVPQNLSASRPQDRQFILSSKKLLLSDSGFYLCAWSRQGGQPQHFGDGTRLSIL.

The chain's CDR3 is CASNRVNTGELFF. For the CDR3, the DNA is TGTGCCAGCAACAGGGTTAACACCGGGGAGCTGTTTTTT. The V call is TRBV5-8, the J call TRBJ2-2; weak D call: TRBD1 (6 bases). The CDR3 totals 13 residues. The V and J ends lost 6 bases and 2 bases respectively, with 8 bases between them. Germline CDR1 SGHTS, CDR2 YDEGEE.

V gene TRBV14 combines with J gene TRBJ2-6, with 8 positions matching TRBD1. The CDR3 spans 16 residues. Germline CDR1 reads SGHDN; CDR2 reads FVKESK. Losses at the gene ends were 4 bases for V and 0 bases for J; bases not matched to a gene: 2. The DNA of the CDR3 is TGTGCCAGCAGCCGACAGGGGACCTCTGGGGCCAACGTCCTGACTTTC. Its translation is CASSRQGTSGANVLTF.

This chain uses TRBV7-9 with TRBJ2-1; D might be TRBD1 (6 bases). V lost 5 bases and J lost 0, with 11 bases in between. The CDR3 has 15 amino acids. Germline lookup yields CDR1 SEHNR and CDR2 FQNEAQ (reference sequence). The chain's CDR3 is CASSRKGGSYNEQFF. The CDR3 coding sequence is TGTGCCAGCAGCCGCAAAGGGGGCTCCTACAATGAGCAGTTCTTC.

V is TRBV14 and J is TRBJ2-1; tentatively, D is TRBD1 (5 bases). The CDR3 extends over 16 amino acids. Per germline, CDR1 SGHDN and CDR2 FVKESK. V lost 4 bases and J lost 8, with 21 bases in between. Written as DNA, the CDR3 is TGTGCCAGCAGCCTAAGGACATTTGCCCCTACGGATGAGCAGTTCTTC. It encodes CASSLRTFAPTDEQFF.

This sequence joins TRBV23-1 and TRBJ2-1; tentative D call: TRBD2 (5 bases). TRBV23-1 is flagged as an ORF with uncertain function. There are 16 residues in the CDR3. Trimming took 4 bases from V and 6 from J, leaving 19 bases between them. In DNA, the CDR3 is TGCGCCAGCAGTCTCGTAACTAGAAATATTGGCAATGAGCAGTTCTTC. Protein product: CASSLVTRNIGNEQFF.

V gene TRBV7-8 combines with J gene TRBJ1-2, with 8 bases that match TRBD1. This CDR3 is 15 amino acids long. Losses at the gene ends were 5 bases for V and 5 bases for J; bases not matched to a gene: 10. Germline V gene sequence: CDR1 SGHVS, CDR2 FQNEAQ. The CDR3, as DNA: TGTGCCAGCAGCCGAGGTGGACAGGGTCAATATGGCTACACCTTC. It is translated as CASSRGGQGQYGYTF.

The CDR3 spells CASSSTGSTDTQYF. DNA for the CDR3: TGTGCCAGCAGTTCCACAGGGAGCACAGATACGCAGTATTTT. The chain carries TRBV6-2 or TRBV6-3 and TRBJ2-3; TRBD1 might be the D (6 bases). The V end lost 4 bases, the J end lost 0 bases, and 8 bases lay between the germline ends. Germline CDR1 MNHEY, CDR2 SVGEGT. The length of the CDR3 is 14 residues.

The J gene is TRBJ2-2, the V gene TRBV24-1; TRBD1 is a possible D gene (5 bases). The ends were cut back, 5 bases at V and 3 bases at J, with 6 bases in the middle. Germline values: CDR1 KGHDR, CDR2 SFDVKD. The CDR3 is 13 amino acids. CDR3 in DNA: TGTGCCACCAGTGCAGGGTACACCGGGGAGCTGTTTTTT. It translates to CATSAGYTGELFF.

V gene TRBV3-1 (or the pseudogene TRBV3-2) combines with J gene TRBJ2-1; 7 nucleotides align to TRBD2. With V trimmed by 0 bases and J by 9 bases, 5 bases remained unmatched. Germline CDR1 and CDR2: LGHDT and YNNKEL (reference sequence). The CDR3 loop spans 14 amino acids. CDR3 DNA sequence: TGTGCCAGCAGCCAAGAACTAGCGCCCAGTGAGCAGTTCTTC. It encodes CASSQELAPSEQFF.

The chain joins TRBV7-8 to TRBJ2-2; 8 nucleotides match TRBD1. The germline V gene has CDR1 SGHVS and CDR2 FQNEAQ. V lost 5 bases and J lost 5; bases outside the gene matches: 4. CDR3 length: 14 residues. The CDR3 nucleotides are TGTGCCAGCAGCGTCCAGGGGGCGACCGGGGAGCTGTTTTTT. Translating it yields CASSVQGATGELFF.

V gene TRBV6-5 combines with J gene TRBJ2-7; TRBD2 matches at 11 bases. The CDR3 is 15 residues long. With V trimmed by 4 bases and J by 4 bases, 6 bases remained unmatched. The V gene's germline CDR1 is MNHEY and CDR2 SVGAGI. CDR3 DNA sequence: TGTGCCAGCAGTTCCCAGGGACTAGCGGCATACGAGCAGTACTTC. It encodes CASSSQGLAAYEQYF.